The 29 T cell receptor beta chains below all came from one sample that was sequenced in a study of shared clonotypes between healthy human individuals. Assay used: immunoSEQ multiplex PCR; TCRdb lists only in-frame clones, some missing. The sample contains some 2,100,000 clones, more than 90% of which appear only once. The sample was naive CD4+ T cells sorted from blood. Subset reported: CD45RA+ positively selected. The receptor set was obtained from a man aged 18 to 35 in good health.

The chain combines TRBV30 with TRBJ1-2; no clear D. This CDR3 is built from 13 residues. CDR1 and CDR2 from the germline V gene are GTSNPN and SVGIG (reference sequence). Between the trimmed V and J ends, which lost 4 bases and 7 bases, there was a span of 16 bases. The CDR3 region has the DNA TGTGCCTGGACGGCAAACAATGGAGTTGGCTACACCTTC. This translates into CAWTANNGVGYTF.

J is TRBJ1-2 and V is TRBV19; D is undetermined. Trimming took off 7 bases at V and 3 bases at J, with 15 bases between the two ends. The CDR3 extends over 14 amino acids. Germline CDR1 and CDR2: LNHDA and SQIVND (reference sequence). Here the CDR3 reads CASTRRLFDYGYTF. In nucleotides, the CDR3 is TGTGCCAGTACCAGGCGGTTGTTCGACTATGGCTACACCTTC.

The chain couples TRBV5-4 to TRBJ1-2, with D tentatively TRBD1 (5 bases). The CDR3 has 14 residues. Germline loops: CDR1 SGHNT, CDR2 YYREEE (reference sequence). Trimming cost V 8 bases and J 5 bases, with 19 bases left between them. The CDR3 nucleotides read TGTGCCAGTACCATAACACCGGGACCTTATGGCTACACCTTC. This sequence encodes CASTITPGPYGYTF.

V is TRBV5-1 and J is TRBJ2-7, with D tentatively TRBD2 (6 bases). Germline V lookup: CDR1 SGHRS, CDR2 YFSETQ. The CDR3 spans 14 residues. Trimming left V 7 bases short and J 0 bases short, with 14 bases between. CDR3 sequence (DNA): TGCGCCAGCTTCGACAGCGGGTACTCCTACGAGCAGTACTTC. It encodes CASFDSGYSYEQYF.

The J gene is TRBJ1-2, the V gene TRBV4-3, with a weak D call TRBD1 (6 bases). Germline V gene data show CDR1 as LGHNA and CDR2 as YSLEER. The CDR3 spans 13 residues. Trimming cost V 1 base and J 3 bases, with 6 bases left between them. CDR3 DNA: TGCGCCAGCAGCCAAGGGACAGACTATGGCTACACCTTC. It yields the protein CASSQGTDYGYTF.

The CDR3 loop reads CASTALGVGTDTQYF. DNA of the CDR3: TGTGCCAGCACAGCCCTTGGGGTTGGCACAGATACGCAGTATTTT. The J gene is TRBJ2-3, the V gene TRBV7-6; D is unclear. The V end lost 7 bases, the J end lost 1 base, and 15 bases lay between the germline ends. The V gene's germline CDR1 is SGHVS and CDR2 FNYEAQ. This CDR3 is 15 amino acids long.

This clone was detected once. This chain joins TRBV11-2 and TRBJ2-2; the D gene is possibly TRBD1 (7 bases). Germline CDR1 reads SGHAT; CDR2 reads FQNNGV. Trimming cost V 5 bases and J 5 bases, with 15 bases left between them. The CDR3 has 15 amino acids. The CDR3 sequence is CASSQLQGRTGELFF. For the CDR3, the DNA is TGTGCCAGCAGCCAATTACAGGGGAGGACCGGGGAGCTGTTTTTT.

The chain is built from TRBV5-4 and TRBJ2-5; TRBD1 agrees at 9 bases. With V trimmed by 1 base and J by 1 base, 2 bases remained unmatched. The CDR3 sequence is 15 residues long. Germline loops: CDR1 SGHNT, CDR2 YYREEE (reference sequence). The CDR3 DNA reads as TGTGCCAGCAGCTTGAAGACAGGGGGCCAAGAGACCCAGTACTTC. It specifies CASSLKTGGQETQYF.

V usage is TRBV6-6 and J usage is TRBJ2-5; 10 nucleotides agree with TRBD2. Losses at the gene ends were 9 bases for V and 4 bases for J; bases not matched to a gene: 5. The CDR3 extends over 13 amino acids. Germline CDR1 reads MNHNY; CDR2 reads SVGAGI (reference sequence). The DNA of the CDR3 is TGTGCCAGTAAAGCGGGGGGGCTAGAGACCCAGTACTTC. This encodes CASKAGGLETQYF.

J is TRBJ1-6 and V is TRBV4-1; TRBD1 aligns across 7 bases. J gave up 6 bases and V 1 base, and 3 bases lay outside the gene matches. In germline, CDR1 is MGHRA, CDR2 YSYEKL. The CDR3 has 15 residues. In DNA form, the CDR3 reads TGCGCCAGCAGCCAAGGGACAGGCTTTAATTCACCCCTCCACTTT. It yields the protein CASSQGTGFNSPLHF.

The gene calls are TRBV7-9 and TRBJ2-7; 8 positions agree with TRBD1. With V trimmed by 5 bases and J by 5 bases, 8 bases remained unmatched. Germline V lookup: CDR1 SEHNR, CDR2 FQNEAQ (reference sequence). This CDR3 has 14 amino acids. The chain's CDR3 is CASSPIRGPNEQYF. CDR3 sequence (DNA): TGTGCCAGCAGCCCCATCAGGGGGCCGAACGAGCAGTACTTC.

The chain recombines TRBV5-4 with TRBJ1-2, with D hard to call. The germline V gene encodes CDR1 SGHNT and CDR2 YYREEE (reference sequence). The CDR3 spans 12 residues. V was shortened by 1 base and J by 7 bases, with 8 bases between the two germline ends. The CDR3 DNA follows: TGTGCCAGCAGCTTGAAAGACACTGGCTACACCTTC. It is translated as CASSLKDTGYTF.

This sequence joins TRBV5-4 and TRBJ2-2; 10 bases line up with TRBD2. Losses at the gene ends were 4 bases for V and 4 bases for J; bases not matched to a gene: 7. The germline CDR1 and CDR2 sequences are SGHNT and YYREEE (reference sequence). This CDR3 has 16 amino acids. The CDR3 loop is CASSPWTSGPTGELFF. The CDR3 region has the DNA TGTGCCAGCAGCCCGTGGACTAGCGGACCCACCGGGGAGCTGTTTTTT.

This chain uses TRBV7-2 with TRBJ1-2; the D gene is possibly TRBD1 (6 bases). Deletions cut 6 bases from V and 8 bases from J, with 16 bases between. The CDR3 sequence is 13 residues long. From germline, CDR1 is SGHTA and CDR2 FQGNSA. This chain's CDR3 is CASSEQGIEGYTF. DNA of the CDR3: TGTGCCAGCAGTGAACAGGGTATTGAAGGCTACACCTTC. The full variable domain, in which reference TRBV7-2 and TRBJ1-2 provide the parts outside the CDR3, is GAGVSQSPSNKVTEKGKDVELRCDPISGHTALYWYRQSLGQGLEFLIYFQGNSAPDKSGLPSDRFSAERTGGSVSTLTIQRTQQEDSAVYLCASSEQGIEGYTFGSGTRLTVV.

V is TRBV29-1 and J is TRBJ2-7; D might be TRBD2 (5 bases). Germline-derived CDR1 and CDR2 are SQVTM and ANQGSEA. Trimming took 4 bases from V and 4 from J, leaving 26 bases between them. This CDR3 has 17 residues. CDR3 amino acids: CSVADSYRFPGPYEQYF. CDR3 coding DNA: TGCAGCGTTGCGGACTCTTACCGTTTCCCCGGGCCATACGAGCAGTACTTC.

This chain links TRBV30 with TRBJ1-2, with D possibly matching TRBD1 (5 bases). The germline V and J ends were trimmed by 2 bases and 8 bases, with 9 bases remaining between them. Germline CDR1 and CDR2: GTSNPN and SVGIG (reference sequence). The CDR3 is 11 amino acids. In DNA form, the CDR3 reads TGTGCCTGGAGTCGGGACCTCGGCTACACCTTC. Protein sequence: CAWSRDLGYTF.

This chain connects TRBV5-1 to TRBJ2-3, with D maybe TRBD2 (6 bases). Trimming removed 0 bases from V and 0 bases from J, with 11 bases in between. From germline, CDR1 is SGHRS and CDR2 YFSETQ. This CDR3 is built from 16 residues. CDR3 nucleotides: TGCGCCAGCAGCTTGGACCTAGCGCCCAGCACAGATACGCAGTATTTT. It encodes CASSLDLAPSTDTQYF.

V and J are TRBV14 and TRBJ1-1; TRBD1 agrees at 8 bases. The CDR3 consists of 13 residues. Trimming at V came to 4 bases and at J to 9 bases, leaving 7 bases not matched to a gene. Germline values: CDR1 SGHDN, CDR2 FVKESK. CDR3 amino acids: CASSPRQGSQAFF. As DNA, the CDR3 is TGTGCCAGCAGCCCACGACAGGGGTCTCAAGCTTTCTTT.

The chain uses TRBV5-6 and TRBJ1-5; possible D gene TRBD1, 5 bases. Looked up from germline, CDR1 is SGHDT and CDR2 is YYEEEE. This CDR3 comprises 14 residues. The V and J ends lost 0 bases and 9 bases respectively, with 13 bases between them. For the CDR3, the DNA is TGTGCCAGCAGCTTGGGACAGTTCGTAGGGCCCCAGCATTTT. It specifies CASSLGQFVGPQHF.

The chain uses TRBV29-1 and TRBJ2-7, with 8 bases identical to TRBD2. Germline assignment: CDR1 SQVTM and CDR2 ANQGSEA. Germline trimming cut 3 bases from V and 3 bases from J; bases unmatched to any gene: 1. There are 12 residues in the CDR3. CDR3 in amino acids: CSVDGGGYEQYF. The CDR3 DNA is TGCAGCGTTGACGGGGGGGGCTACGAGCAGTACTTC.

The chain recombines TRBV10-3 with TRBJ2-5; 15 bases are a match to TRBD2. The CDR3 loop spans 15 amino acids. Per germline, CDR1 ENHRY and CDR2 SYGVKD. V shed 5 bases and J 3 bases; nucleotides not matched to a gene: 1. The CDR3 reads CAISRTSGGEETQYF. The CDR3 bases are TGTGCCATCAGTAGGACTAGCGGGGGGGAAGAGACCCAGTACTTC.

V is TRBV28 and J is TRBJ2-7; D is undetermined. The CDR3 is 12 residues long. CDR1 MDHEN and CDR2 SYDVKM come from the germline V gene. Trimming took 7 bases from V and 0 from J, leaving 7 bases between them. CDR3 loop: CASTDASYEQYF. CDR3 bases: TGTGCCAGCACAGACGCCTCCTACGAGCAGTACTTC.

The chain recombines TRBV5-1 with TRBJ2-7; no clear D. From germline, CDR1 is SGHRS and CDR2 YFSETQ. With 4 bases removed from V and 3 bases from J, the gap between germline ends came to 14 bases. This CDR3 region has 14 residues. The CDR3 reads CASSRGQDGYEQYF. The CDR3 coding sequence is TGCGCCAGCAGCCGCGGCCAGGACGGCTACGAGCAGTACTTC.

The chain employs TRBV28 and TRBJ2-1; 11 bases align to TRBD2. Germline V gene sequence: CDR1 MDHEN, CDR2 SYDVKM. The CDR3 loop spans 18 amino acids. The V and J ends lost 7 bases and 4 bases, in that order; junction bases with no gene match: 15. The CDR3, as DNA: TGTGCCAGCACCCTAGCTGGGCTAGCGGGGGGACAATACAATGAGCAGTTCTTC. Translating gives CASTLAGLAGGQYNEQFF.

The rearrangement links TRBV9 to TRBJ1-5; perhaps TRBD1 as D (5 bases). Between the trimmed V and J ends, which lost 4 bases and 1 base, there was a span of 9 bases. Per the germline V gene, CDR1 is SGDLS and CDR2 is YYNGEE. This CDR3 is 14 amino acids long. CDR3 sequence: CASSPGRSNQPQHF. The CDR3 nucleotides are TGTGCCAGCAGCCCAGGGCGGAGCAATCAGCCCCAGCATTTT.

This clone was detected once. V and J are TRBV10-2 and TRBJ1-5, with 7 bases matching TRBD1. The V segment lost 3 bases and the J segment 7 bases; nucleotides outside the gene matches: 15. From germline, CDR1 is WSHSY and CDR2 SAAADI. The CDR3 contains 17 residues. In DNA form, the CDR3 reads TGCGCCAGCAGTGAAAGGTGGCAGGGGGTGATGTGGCAGCCCCAGCATTTT. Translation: CASSERWQGVMWQPQHF.

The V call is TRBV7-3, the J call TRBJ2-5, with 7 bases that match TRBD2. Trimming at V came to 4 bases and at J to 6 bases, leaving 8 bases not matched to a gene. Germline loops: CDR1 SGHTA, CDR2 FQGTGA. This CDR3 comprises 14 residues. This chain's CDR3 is CASSSEAGIQTQYF. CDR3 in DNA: TGTGCCAGCAGCTCCGAAGCGGGAATACAGACCCAGTACTTC.

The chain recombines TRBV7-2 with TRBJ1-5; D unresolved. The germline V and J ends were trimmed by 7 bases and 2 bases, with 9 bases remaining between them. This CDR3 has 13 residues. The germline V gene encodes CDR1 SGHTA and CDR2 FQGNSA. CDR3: CASKVAGNQPQHF. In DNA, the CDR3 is TGTGCCAGCAAAGTTGCTGGCAATCAGCCCCAGCATTTT.

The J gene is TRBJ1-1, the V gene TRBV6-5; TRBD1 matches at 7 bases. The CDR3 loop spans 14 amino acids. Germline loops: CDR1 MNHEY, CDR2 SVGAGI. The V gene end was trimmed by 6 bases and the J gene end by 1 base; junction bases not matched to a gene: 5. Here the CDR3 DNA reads TGTGCCAGCAGGACCGGGACAGCGAACACTGAAGCTTTCTTT. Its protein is CASRTGTANTEAFF.